The 30 T cell receptor beta chains presented below share a single source sample, sequenced in a study of shared clonotypes between healthy human individuals (dated by TCRdb to 2018 to 2020). The library relied on the immunoSEQ multiplex PCR assay. The table comes from immuneACCESS by way of TCRdb, which keeps in-frame sequences with V and J called. Part of the clones is missing from these tables; in studies checked, under half for an unresolved V gene and the rest for unknown reasons. For this sample there are 2 million to 2.5 million clones; approximately 95% appear just once. About 0.39% of the sample goes to the ten largest clones. The sample comprised naive CD4+ T cells from PBMCs. The sample's cell subset or site, from its label and the paper: CD45RA+ positively selected. These receptor sequences come from a man younger than 35 in good health. Some clones in this sample may be carry-over from other donors' samples.

On this clone itself: Other DNA sequences from this sample encode an identical CDR3 as well. The chain carries TRBV18 and TRBJ2-1, with D maybe TRBD1 (7 bases). Germline loops: CDR1 KGHSH, CDR2 LQKENI. With 6 bases removed from V and 0 bases from J, the gap between germline ends came to 12 bases. The CDR3 extends over 15 amino acids. In DNA, the CDR3 is TGTGCCAGCTCCAGGGGGGACAGCTCCTACAATGAGCAGTTCTTC. Translating gives CASSRGDSSYNEQFF. Using reference TRBV18 and TRBJ2-1 for the parts outside the CDR3, the full variable domain is NAGVMQNPRHLVRRRGQEARLRCSPMKGHSHVYWYRQLPEEGLKFMVYLQKENIIDESGMPKERFSAEFPKEGPSILRIQQVVRGDSAAYFCASSRGDSSYNEQFFGPGTRLTVL.

The rearrangement links TRBV14 to TRBJ2-7, with TRBD2 matching 10 bases. The CDR3 spans 16 residues. Trimming cost V 5 bases and J 1 base; bases outside gene matches: 8. CDR1 is SGHDN and CDR2 is FVKESK in the germline V gene. CDR3 residues: CASSSRAGGRSYEQYF. DNA for the CDR3: TGTGCCAGCAGCTCTAGAGCGGGAGGGCGATCCTACGAGCAGTACTTC. Full variable domain (rest looked up from reference TRBV14 and TRBJ2-7): EAGVTQFPSHSVIEKGQTVTLRCDPISGHDNLYWYRRVMGKEIKFLLHFVKESKQDESGMPNNRFLAERTGGTYSTLKVQPAELEDSGVYFCASSSRAGGRSYEQYFGPGTRLTVT.

The chain carries TRBV29-1 and TRBJ1-3; TRBD1 matches 7 bases. Germline assignment: CDR1 SQVTM and CDR2 ANQGSEA. The ends lost 5 bases at V and 3 bases at J; junction bases unmatched: 1. CDR3 length equals 12 residues. The CDR3 protein is CSVTGVGNTIYF. CDR3 DNA sequence: TGCAGCGTTACAGGGGTTGGAAACACCATATATTTT.

V gene TRBV14 combines with J gene TRBJ2-2; 10 positions match TRBD2. The germline gives CDR1 SGHDN, CDR2 FVKESK. Trimming cost V 1 base and J 6 bases; bases outside gene matches: 8. The CDR3 is 17 amino acids. In nucleotides, the CDR3 is TGTGCCAGCAGCCAAGTTAGCGGGAGGCTTTATCCCGGGGAGCTGTTTTTT. Amino acids: CASSQVSGRLYPGELFF. The variable domain in full, with the rest retrieved from reference TRBV14 and TRBJ2-2, is EAGVTQFPSHSVIEKGQTVTLRCDPISGHDNLYWYRRVMGKEIKFLLHFVKESKQDESGMPNNRFLAERTGGTYSTLKVQPAELEDSGVYFCASSQVSGRLYPGELFFGEGSRLTVL.

The rearrangement links TRBV27 to TRBJ2-7, with a possible D match to TRBD2 (6 bases). Germline loops: CDR1 MNHEY, CDR2 SMNVEV (reference sequence). This CDR3 region has 13 residues. Trimming stripped 7 bases from V and 9 bases from J, with 19 bases between. The CDR3 reads CASTEIGGRRQYF. In DNA form, the CDR3 reads TGTGCCAGCACTGAAATCGGAGGGCGGAGGCAGTACTTC.

The genes are TRBV5-6 and TRBJ1-5; D might be TRBD1 (6 bases). Per the germline V gene, CDR1 is SGHDT and CDR2 is YYEEEE. CDR3 length: 14 residues. V gave up 4 bases and J gave up 5 bases, with 13 bases separating them. The CDR3: CASSGAGGDQPQHF. The CDR3 bases are TGTGCCAGCAGCGGGGCGGGGGGCGATCAGCCCCAGCATTTT. Combining the CDR3 with reference TRBV5-6 and TRBJ1-5 gives the whole variable domain DAGVTQSPTHLIKTRGQQVTLRCSPKSGHDTVSWYQQALGQGPQFIFQYYEEEERQRGNFPDRFSGHQFPNYSSELNVNALLLGDSALYLCASSGAGGDQPQHFGDGTRLSIL.

The V gene is TRBV7-3, the J gene TRBJ2-2; 9 bases match TRBD1. After removal of 5 bases from V and 5 bases from J, the junction contained 9 bases not matched to a gene. Looked up from germline, CDR1 is SGHTA and CDR2 is FQGTGA. CDR3 length: 16 amino acids. DNA of the CDR3: TGTGCCAGCAGCCCCCTAAGGGGACAGGGAACCGGGGAGCTGTTTTTT. Translating gives CASSPLRGQGTGELFF.

The V call is TRBV28, the J call TRBJ2-7; 7 bases match TRBD1. The CDR3 sequence is 16 residues long. Germline V lookup: CDR1 MDHEN, CDR2 SYDVKM. The V segment lost 6 bases and the J segment 3 bases; nucleotides outside the gene matches: 14. This chain's CDR3 is CASSDPSQGQNYEQYF. DNA of the CDR3: TGTGCCAGCAGCGACCCATCTCAGGGACAGAACTACGAGCAGTACTTC.

V is TRBV7-2 and J is TRBJ2-7; perhaps D is TRBD1 or TRBD2 (5 bases each). The V end was cut by 5 bases, the J end by 3 bases, with 17 bases between. Germline assignment: CDR1 SGHTA and CDR2 FQGNSA. CDR3 length equals 15 residues. The CDR3 DNA sequence: TGTGCCAGCAGCCGTCGCTCCGGGACCTTCTACGAGCAGTACTTC. This sequence encodes CASSRRSGTFYEQYF.

This clone was observed a single time. The chain employs TRBV28 and TRBJ2-2; 10 positions match TRBD2. With V trimmed by 6 bases and J by 6 bases, 4 bases remained unmatched. Germline values: CDR1 MDHEN, CDR2 SYDVKM. The CDR3 has 14 residues. The CDR3: CASSPTSGPGELFF. CDR3 sequence (DNA): TGTGCCAGCAGCCCGACTAGCGGGCCCGGGGAGCTGTTTTTT.

This rearrangement joins TRBV5-5 to TRBJ2-7, with D possibly being TRBD1 (6 bases). CDR1 is SGHKS and CDR2 is YYEKEE in the germline V gene (reference sequence). The CDR3 consists of 13 residues. V shed 2 bases and J shed 5 bases, with 11 bases lying between them. CDR3 DNA: TGTGCCAGCAGCTTACCAGGGGTCGACGAGCAGTACTTC. This translates into CASSLPGVDEQYF. The entire variable domain, with the rest obtained from reference TRBV5-5 and TRBJ2-7, is as follows: DAGVTQSPTHLIKTRGQQVTLRCSPISGHKSVSWYQQVLGQGPQFIFQYYEKEERGRGNFPDRFSARQFPNYSSELNVNALLLGDSALYLCASSLPGVDEQYFGPGTRLTVT.

This clone showed up just once. The chain joins TRBV5-4 to TRBJ2-1; 11 bases are shared with TRBD2. Unmatched junction bases numbered 8, after V lost 5 bases and J lost 7 bases. In germline, CDR1 is SGHNT, CDR2 YYREEE (reference sequence). This CDR3 is built from 15 residues. The CDR3 spells CASRLELAGENEQFF. DNA for the CDR3: TGTGCCAGCAGATTAGAACTAGCGGGAGAGAATGAGCAGTTCTTC.

The chain has TRBV7-8 and TRBJ1-5, with 7 nucleotides matching TRBD1. CDR3 length equals 17 residues. V shed 4 bases, J shed 1 base, and the junction held 10 bases outside the gene matches. The germline V gene encodes CDR1 SGHVS and CDR2 FQNEAQ. The CDR3 sequence: CASSSKRDSSSNQPQHF. The CDR3 DNA sequence: TGTGCCAGCAGCTCAAAAAGGGACAGTTCGAGCAATCAGCCCCAGCATTTT. Supplemented by reference TRBV7-8 and TRBJ1-5, the full variable domain reads GAGVSQSPRYKVAKRGQDVALRCDPISGHVSLFWYQQALGQGPEFLTYFQNEAQLDKSGLPSDRFFAERPEGSVSTLKIQRTQQEDSAVYLCASSSKRDSSSNQPQHFGDGTRLSIL.

The table lists this clone with a few counts. In DNA form, the CDR3 reads TGTGCCTGGAGACAGGGGGGCAGTCAGCCCCAGCATTTT. It translates to CAWRQGGSQPQHF. The V and J genes are TRBV30 and TRBJ1-5; 8 positions match TRBD1. The V gene end was trimmed by 3 bases and the J gene end by 6 bases; junction bases not matched to a gene: 4. The CDR3 has 13 amino acids. Per germline, CDR1 GTSNPN and CDR2 SVGIG (reference sequence).

The CDR3 loop is CASSVGGNQPQHF. The CDR3 DNA is TGTGCCAGCAGTGTAGGGGGCAATCAGCCCCAGCATTTT. This rearrangement joins TRBV2 to TRBJ1-5, with D possibly matching TRBD1 (5 bases). The germline CDR1 and CDR2 sequences are SNHLY and FYNNEI. CDR3 length equals 13 residues. Trimming pared 4 bases from V and 2 bases from J, leaving 6 bases between.

This clone was detected a few times. The same CDR3 is also encoded by other DNA sequences in this sample. The chain joins TRBV7-3 to TRBJ1-1, with a possible D match to TRBD1 (6 bases). This CDR3 contains 13 residues. V dropped 4 bases and J dropped 1 base, with 7 bases sitting between them. Germline assignment: CDR1 SGHTA and CDR2 FQGTGA. The DNA of the CDR3 is TGTGCCAGCAGCTCGACAGGGAACACTGAAGCTTTCTTT. It is translated as CASSSTGNTEAFF.

The chain joins TRBV10-3 to TRBJ1-1, with TRBD1 matching 8 bases. Germline assignment: CDR1 ENHRY and CDR2 SYGVKD. The CDR3 has 13 residues. The V segment lost 6 bases and the J segment 8 bases; nucleotides outside the gene matches: 8. CDR3 protein: CAISDQGTGEAFF. In nucleotides, the CDR3 is TGTGCCATCAGCGACCAAGGGACAGGCGAAGCTTTCTTT.

The J gene is TRBJ2-4, the V gene TRBV4-3, with D tentatively TRBD1 (6 bases). CDR1 and CDR2 (germline): LGHNA, YSLEER. The CDR3 covers 13 residues. V lost 0 bases to trimming and J lost 7 bases, with 7 bases between them. CDR3 bases: TGCGCCAGCAGCCAAGATCAGGGGAACATTCAGTACTTC. The encoded protein is CASSQDQGNIQYF.

The chain links TRBV25-1 to TRBJ2-2; possibly TRBD2 for D (6 bases). Looked up from germline, CDR1 is MGHDK and CDR2 is SYGVNS. Trimming left V 6 bases short and J 3 bases short, with 14 bases between. This CDR3 has 15 amino acids. CDR3 DNA: TGTGCCAGCAGATTCGAGGGAGGCGACACCGGGGAGCTGTTTTTT. Translation: CASRFEGGDTGELFF.

This chain links TRBV28 with TRBJ2-1; the D call may be TRBD1 or TRBD2 (5 bases each). CDR3 length equals 18 residues. Germline lookup yields CDR1 MDHEN and CDR2 SYDVKM. V lost 6 bases and J 4 bases, leaving 25 bases between the germline ends. CDR3 loop: CASSPRLLLRVEYNEQFF. In nucleotides, the CDR3 is TGTGCCAGCAGCCCCCGACTATTACTCAGGGTAGAGTACAATGAGCAGTTCTTC.

This chain connects TRBV18 to TRBJ2-3; D is ambiguous. CDR3 length equals 14 residues. CDR1 and CDR2 (germline): KGHSH, LQKENI. The V end was cut by 2 bases, the J end by 2 bases, with 8 bases between. The CDR3 DNA sequence: TGTGCCAGCTCACCAATTCGCCCCACAGATACGCAGTATTTT. It codes for CASSPIRPTDTQYF.

The chain joins TRBV7-3 to TRBJ2-7, with 11 bases lining up with TRBD1. Germline loops: CDR1 SGHTA, CDR2 FQGTGA. Germline trimming cut 0 bases from V and 3 bases from J; bases unmatched to any gene: 1. The CDR3 loop spans 15 amino acids. The CDR3 is CASSLTGTGGYEQYF. The CDR3 nucleotides read TGTGCCAGCAGCTTAACCGGGACAGGGGGCTACGAGCAGTACTTC.

This chain joins TRBV6-1 and TRBJ1-2; TRBD1 might be the D (6 bases). Trimming pared 2 bases from V and 2 bases from J, leaving 12 bases between. There are 15 residues in the CDR3. Germline CDR1 is MNHNS and CDR2 is SASEGT. The CDR3 is CASSEQGMSNYGYTF. Here the CDR3 DNA reads TGTGCCAGCAGTGAACAGGGGATGAGCAACTATGGCTACACCTTC.

This clone was detected once. CDR3 bases: TGTGCCTGGAGTTCCGGAGGGAGAAGGCCTACGCAGTATTTT. Protein sequence: CAWSSGGRRPTQYF. This rearrangement joins TRBV30 to TRBJ2-3, with D tentatively TRBD2 (6 bases). This CDR3 has 14 residues. The V gene lost 2 bases and the J gene lost 8 bases, with 17 bases spanning the gap. CDR1 and CDR2 (germline): GTSNPN, SVGIG (reference sequence).

J is TRBJ2-3 and V is TRBV5-1; 7 nucleotides line up with TRBD1. From germline, CDR1 is SGHRS and CDR2 YFSETQ. The ends lost 4 bases at V and 0 bases at J; junction bases unmatched: 8. The CDR3 has 16 residues. In DNA form, the CDR3 reads TGCGCCAGCAGCCAAGATGGGACAGACAGCACAGATACGCAGTATTTT. It specifies CASSQDGTDSTDTQYF.

The chain couples TRBV9 to TRBJ1-1, with D uncertain. CDR1 is SGDLS, CDR2 YYNGEE, per germline. CDR3 length: 13 residues. Trimming left V 0 bases short and J 7 bases short, with 10 bases between. The CDR3 loop is CASSVALENEAFF. The DNA for the CDR3 is TGTGCCAGCAGCGTAGCTCTTGAGAATGAAGCTTTCTTT.

V is TRBV4-2 and J is TRBJ2-7; no clear D. Trimming shortened V by 0 bases and J by 5 bases, and 14 bases separated the two germline ends. The V gene's germline CDR1 is LGHNA and CDR2 YNFKEQ. The CDR3 contains 15 residues. The CDR3 loop is CASSQESAVVHEQYF. CDR3 DNA sequence: TGTGCCAGCAGCCAAGAAAGCGCGGTAGTCCACGAGCAGTACTTC.

On this clone: In the same sample, other DNA sequences code for this CDR3. This chain connects TRBV7-3 to TRBJ2-1; 10 positions agree with TRBD2. V trimming: 1 base; J trimming: 4 bases; junction bases outside the gene matches: 1. The CDR3 contains 15 residues. From germline, CDR1 is SGHTA and CDR2 FQGTGA. CDR3 DNA sequence: TGTGCCAGCAGCTTAAAACTAGCGGGGTACAATGAGCAGTTCTTC. Protein sequence: CASSLKLAGYNEQFF.

The J gene is TRBJ1-2, the V gene TRBV29-1; weak D call: TRBD1 (5 bases). Germline lookup yields CDR1 SQVTM and CDR2 ANQGSEA. V was cut by 6 bases and J by 4 bases, with 15 bases left in between. CDR3 size: 13 residues. The CDR3 DNA reads as TGCAGCGTGAAGGAAAGCGGGGGCTATGGCTACACCTTC. Amino acids: CSVKESGGYGYTF.

This chain links TRBV7-5 with TRBJ2-7; the listed D gene, TRBD2, was not tested against the DNA. TRBV7-5 is given as a pseudogene. The CDR3 runs 14 residues. CDR3 coding DNA: TGTGTCAGAAGCTTAAGGCGGGTGGCCTACGAGCAGTACTTC. Encoded protein: CVRSLRRVAYEQYF.